The 5 T cell receptor beta chains below come from one sample, sequenced in a study of early T cells in non-severe SARS-CoV-2 infection. TCRdb redid the calling of the 5' RACE reads with MiXCR, one entry per CDR3 protein. The sample holds 35,000 to 55,000 distinct CDR3 sequences; around 6.3% are singletons and the top ten take more than 20%. Material: whole blood, obtained at baseline. These receptors all come from an adult who was a healthcare worker with PCR-confirmed SARS-CoV-2 infection or an uninfected control (not recorded which).

This clonotype occurred a few times. CDR3 in amino acids: CASSLWGQGNAGELFF. CDR3 DNA: TGTGCCAGCAGTTTATGGGGACAGGGTAATGCCGGGGAGCTGTTTTTT. V is TRBV28 and J is TRBJ2-2; TRBD1 matches 9 bases. The junction had 5 bases not matched to a gene; V was cut back by 0 bases and J by 6 bases. CDR1 is MDHEN and CDR2 is SYDVKM in the germline V gene. This CDR3 contains 16 residues. The variable domain in full, with the rest retrieved from reference TRBV28 and TRBJ2-2, is DVKVTQSSRYLVKRTGEKVFLECVQDMDHENMFWYRQDPGLGLRLIYFSYDVKMKEKGDIPEGYSVSREKKERFSLILESASTNQTSMYLCASSLWGQGNAGELFFGEGSRLTVL.

In this sample, this clonotype turned up many times. The chain uses TRBV4-3 and TRBJ2-3; D is perhaps TRBD1 or TRBD2 (5 bases each). The germline CDR1 and CDR2 sequences are LGHNA and YSLEER. The V end was cut by 0 bases, the J end by 10 bases, with 11 bases between. The CDR3 runs 13 residues. CDR3 sequence (DNA): TGCGCCAGCAGCCAAGAGGGGGTTGGGGCGCAGTATTTT. Encoded protein: CASSQEGVGAQYF.

The chain has TRBV7-6 and TRBJ2-7, with TRBD1 as a possible D gene (5 bases). Germline assignment: CDR1 SGHVS and CDR2 FNYEAQ. This CDR3 has 14 residues. V lost 3 bases to trimming and J lost 0 bases, with 9 bases between them. In DNA form, the CDR3 reads TGTGCCAGCAGCTTCGGTGACAGCTCCTACGAGCAGTACTTC. Protein product: CASSFGDSSYEQYF.

There are a few counts of this clonotype. This chain joins TRBV28 and TRBJ2-7; D is perhaps TRBD2 (6 bases). Germline lookup yields CDR1 MDHEN and CDR2 SYDVKM. Trimming took 4 bases from V and 3 from J, leaving 10 bases between them. This CDR3 is built from 13 residues. CDR3 sequence reads: CASSSGGFYEQYF. As DNA, the CDR3 is TGTGCCAGCAGTTCTGGGGGGTTCTACGAGCAGTACTTC.

The gene calls are TRBV6-1 and TRBJ1-5; no clear D gene. This CDR3 has 11 amino acids. From germline, CDR1 is MNHNS and CDR2 SASEGT. The germline V and J ends were trimmed by 2 bases and 11 bases, with 7 bases remaining between them. Here the CDR3 DNA reads TGTGCCAGCAGTGAAAAATGGGCCCAGCATTTT. It specifies CASSEKWAQHF.